The 10 T cell receptor beta chains below all came from one sample that was sequenced in a study of cytomegalovirus exposure and HLA in healthy donors (dated by TCRdb to 2016 to 2017). Library generation was performed with the immunoSEQ multiplex PCR assay. The multiplex PCR relied on a mix of 60 forward primers for TCR Vbeta segments and 13 reverse primers for TCR Jbeta segments. TCRdb obtained this table from immuneACCESS and retained in-frame rearrangements with V and J assigned. These tables miss some clones; where compared with another copy, unresolved V genes account for less than half of the shortfall, and the remainder is unexplained. Across this sample there are around 110,000 clones, with around 74% seen only once. Together, the top ten hold roughly 1.5% of the sample. Sequencing was carried out using PBMCs. These TCRs come from a woman in her late teens or twenties in good health and CMV-seronegative.

CDR3 in amino acids: CASSLADTGSYGYTF. In nucleotides, the CDR3 is TGCGCCAGCAGCTTGGCCGATACAGGGAGCTATGGCTACACCTTC. The chain carries TRBV5-1 and TRBJ1-2, with D perhaps TRBD1 (6 bases). The V end lost 0 bases, the J end lost 4 bases, and 13 bases lay between the germline ends. Germline CDR1 reads SGHRS; CDR2 reads YFSETQ. The CDR3 contains 15 residues.

This clone has just a few counts. The chain recombines TRBV28 with TRBJ1-6, with D possibly TRBD1 on 6 matching bases. From germline, CDR1 is MDHEN and CDR2 SYDVKM. V lost 7 bases to trimming and J lost 7 bases, with 14 bases between them. This CDR3 comprises 14 residues. The CDR3 spells CASTPGDPNSPLHF. The CDR3 DNA sequence: TGTGCCAGCACACCAGGGGATCCGAATTCACCCCTCCACTTT.

This clone has only a few counts. The chain combines TRBV6-6 with TRBJ1-3, with D perhaps matching TRBD1 (6 bases). This CDR3 contains 14 residues. Between the trimmed V and J ends, which lost 6 bases and 0 bases, there was a span of 9 bases. Germline assignment: CDR1 MNHNY and CDR2 SVGAGI (reference sequence). The CDR3 region has the DNA TGTGCCAGCAGGGAACAGGGCTCTGGAAACACCATATATTTT. Protein product: CASREQGSGNTIYF.

The chain has TRBV28 and TRBJ1-1, with D unresolved. Looked up from germline, CDR1 is MDHEN and CDR2 is SYDVKM. V lost 5 bases, J lost 1 base, and 17 bases lay in between. The CDR3 is 16 amino acids. CDR3 in amino acids: CASSTNPGKGNTEAFF. DNA for the CDR3: TGTGCCAGCAGTACAAATCCAGGTAAAGGGAACACTGAAGCTTTCTTT.

This chain connects TRBV7-8 to TRBJ2-2; D is unclear. Per the germline V gene, CDR1 is SGHVS and CDR2 is FQNEAQ. This CDR3 region has 15 residues. V dropped 2 bases and J dropped 4 bases, with 11 bases sitting between them. The CDR3 DNA follows: TGTGCCAGCAGCTTAAACTGGCAGGTCACCGGGGAGCTGTTTTTT. Translated: CASSLNWQVTGELFF.

This clone was seen a handful of times. The chain carries TRBV4-2 and TRBJ2-3; TRBD2 agrees at 9 bases. CDR1 and CDR2 (germline): LGHNA, YNFKEQ. This CDR3 spans 15 amino acids. J lost 5 bases, V lost 0 bases, and 3 bases had no gene match. The CDR3 DNA reads as TGTGCCAGCAGCCAAGAACTAGCGGGTCGAGATACGCAGTATTTT. Translated: CASSQELAGRDTQYF.

J is TRBJ1-5 and V is TRBV7-2; perhaps TRBD1 as D (5 bases). CDR3 size: 16 residues. Germline V gene lookup returns CDR1 SGHTA and CDR2 FQGNSA. The V and J ends lost 6 bases and 4 bases respectively, with 19 bases between them. CDR3 in DNA: TGTGCCAGCAGTCAGCCTCAGGGAAAACCAAATCAGCCCCAGCATTTT. Its protein product is CASSQPQGKPNQPQHF. Full variable domain (missing parts from reference TRBV7-2 and TRBJ1-5): GAGVSQSPSNKVTEKGKDVELRCDPISGHTALYWYRQSLGQGLEFLIYFQGNSAPDKSGLPSDRFSAERTGGSVSTLTIQRTQQEDSAVYLCASSQPQGKPNQPQHFGDGTRLSIL.

CDR3 DNA: TGTGCCAGCAGTGAACAGGGGGCCTATAATTCACCCCTCCACTTT. Its protein product is CASSEQGAYNSPLHF. The chain uses TRBV2 and TRBJ1-6; TRBD1 matches 7 bases. Germline CDR1 and CDR2: SNHLY and FYNNEI. This CDR3 contains 15 residues. The junction had 0 bases not matched to a gene; V was cut back by 2 bases and J by 2 bases.

This chain joins TRBV4-1 and TRBJ1-1, with D maybe TRBD1 (5 bases). CDR1 and CDR2 from the germline V gene are MGHRA and YSYEKL. V was cut by 1 base and J by 1 base, with 10 bases left in between. The length of the CDR3 is 15 residues. The CDR3, as DNA: TGCGCCAGCAGCCAAGTCCGGGGGGGGAACACTGAAGCTTTCTTT. The encoded protein is CASSQVRGGNTEAFF.

This chain links TRBV10-3 with TRBJ2-3; D not certain. CDR3 size: 18 residues. V was clipped by 0 bases and J by 1 base, with 17 bases between them. CDR1 and CDR2 from the germline V gene are ENHRY and SYGVKD. CDR3 protein: CAISESIGGSPGTDTQYF. CDR3 nucleotide sequence: TGTGCCATCAGTGAGTCGATAGGTGGTAGCCCCGGCACAGATACGCAGTATTTT.